These 19 T cell receptor beta chains were sequenced from one sample in a study of T cells in Graves' hyperthyroidism and ophthalmopathy (dated by TCRdb to 2018 to 2020). The library came from multiplex PCR. TCRdb records Illumina HiSeq 2000 as the sequencer. Amplification of TCR beta CDR3 regions was carried out from RNA transcripts. A first-round RT-PCR of the TCR CDR3 used the HTBI primer set with the Qiagen OneStep RT-PCR kit. The public reads were quality trimmed at Q25 with fastp and then assembled into clones with MiXCR by TCRdb, keeping productive beta chains. Each CDR3 protein appears once, grouped with its most common genes and DNA. This sample lists around 490,000 distinct CDR3 sequences; 20% were detected once. The ten largest clones capture around 50% of the sample. The material sequenced was blood. These receptors were taken from a man aged 35 to 55 with Graves' ophthalmopathy.

This rearrangement joins TRBV19 to TRBJ1-5; maybe TRBD1 (5 bases). Germline V gene sequence: CDR1 LNHDA, CDR2 SQIVND (reference sequence). The CDR3 is made up of 14 amino acids. Between the trimmed V and J ends, which lost 9 bases and 6 bases, there was a span of 18 bases. The CDR3 nucleotides are TGTGCCAGCCGTGGCCGGGGGTTTGCTCAGCCCCAGCATTTT. This codes for CASRGRGFAQPQHF. The entire variable domain, with the rest obtained from reference TRBV19 and TRBJ1-5, is as follows: DGGITQSPKYLFRKEGQNVTLSCEQNLNHDAMYWYRQDPGQGLRLIYYSQIVNDFQKGDIAEGYSVSREKKESFPLTVTSAQKNPTAFYLCASRGRGFAQPQHFGDGTRLSIL.

This clonotype was counted at least ten times. The V and J genes are TRBV5-1 and TRBJ1-1, with D perhaps matching TRBD1 (5 bases). The CDR3 contains 14 residues. The ends were cut back, 1 base at V and 7 bases at J, with 14 bases in the middle. From germline, CDR1 is SGHRS and CDR2 YFSETQ. The CDR3 nucleotides read TGCGCCAGCAGCTTGTCGGGCAGGGTGGGTGAAGCTTTCTTT. Protein sequence: CASSLSGRVGEAFF. Looking up the rest from reference TRBV5-1 and TRBJ1-1 gives the full variable domain: KAGVTQTPRYLIKTRGQQVTLSCSPISGHRSVSWYQQTPGQGLQFLFEYFSETQRNKGNFPGRFSGRQFSNSRSEMNVSTLELGDSALYLCASSLSGRVGEAFFGQGTRLTVV.

This clonotype was recorded at least ten times. V and J are TRBV5-1 and TRBJ2-1; 7 bases agree with TRBD1. Germline CDR1 is SGHRS and CDR2 is YFSETQ. This CDR3 spans 16 amino acids. Trimming at V came to 2 bases and at J to 2 bases, leaving 7 bases not matched to a gene. The CDR3: CASSLQGLGPYNEQFF. The CDR3 DNA reads TGCGCCAGCAGCTTACAGGGGCTAGGCCCCTACAATGAGCAGTTCTTC.

In its sample, this clonotype was seen many times. CDR3 sequence (DNA): TGTGCCAGCAGTCCCCAGGCGGGGCTTACTAAAGAGACCCAGTACTTC. This gives the protein CASSPQAGLTKETQYF. This sequence joins TRBV27 and TRBJ2-5, with D possibly matching TRBD2 (6 bases). The CDR3 totals 16 residues. Trimming removed 5 bases from V and 3 bases from J, with 19 bases in between. In germline, CDR1 is MNHEY, CDR2 SMNVEV (reference sequence).

The table lists this clonotype with many counts. The V and J genes are TRBV6-1 and TRBJ2-5, with a possible D match to TRBD2 (5 bases). The germline V gene encodes CDR1 MNHNS and CDR2 SASEGT. V lost 5 bases and J 2 bases, leaving 15 bases between the germline ends. This CDR3 comprises 15 residues. Here the CDR3 reads CASSPQGRRQETQYF. DNA of the CDR3: TGTGCCAGCAGTCCCCAAGGGAGAAGACAAGAGACCCAGTACTTC.

About this clonotype itself: A much bigger clone sits one base away, suggesting this may be a read error. V gene TRBV12-3 or TRBV12-4 combines with J gene TRBJ1-5; D uncertain. The CDR3 sequence is 12 residues long. The V end was cut by 5 bases, the J end by 0 bases, with 2 bases between. CDR3 nucleotide sequence: TGTGCCAGCAGTACTAGCAATCAGCCCCAGCATTTT. Translation: CASSTSNQPQHF.

This clonotype appeared many times. J is TRBJ1-5 and V is TRBV19; D is possibly TRBD1 (5 bases). V lost 3 bases and J 6 bases, leaving 15 bases between the germline ends. CDR1 LNHDA and CDR2 SQIVND come from the germline V gene (reference sequence). This CDR3 has 15 residues. As DNA, the CDR3 is TGTGCCAGTAGTATTGACCCCCTTGGGGCTCAGCCCCAGCATTTT. Translating gives CASSIDPLGAQPQHF.

In its sample, this clonotype was seen a few times. This chain joins TRBV10-3 and TRBJ2-7, with D perhaps matching TRBD2 (6 bases). Between the trimmed V and J ends, which lost 4 bases and 3 bases, there was a span of 10 bases. This CDR3 comprises 13 residues. Germline-derived CDR1 and CDR2 are ENHRY and SYGVKD. DNA of the CDR3: TGTGCCATCAGTGCTAGCGCCTACTACGAGCAGTACTTC. Translated, it gives CAISASAYYEQYF.

At least ten counts were recorded for this clonotype. This sequence joins TRBV12-3 or TRBV12-4 and TRBJ1-1, with D possibly TRBD1 on 5 matching bases. The CDR3 length is 14 residues. V was shortened by 4 bases and J by 4 bases, with 13 bases between the two germline ends. As DNA, the CDR3 is TGTGCCAGCAGTTCCGATTGGGGGGGCACTGAAGCTTTCTTT. This codes for CASSSDWGGTEAFF.

There are many counts of this clonotype. The chain combines TRBV18 with TRBJ2-1; D perhaps matches TRBD1 (5 bases). There are 13 residues in the CDR3. Trimming cost V 0 bases and J 7 bases, with 7 bases left between them. Looked up from germline, CDR1 is KGHSH and CDR2 is LQKENI. The CDR3 loop is CASSPPSGNEQFF. CDR3 DNA: TGTGCCAGCTCACCACCTTCAGGGAATGAGCAGTTCTTC. Full variable domain (missing parts from reference TRBV18 and TRBJ2-1): NAGVMQNPRHLVRRRGQEARLRCSPMKGHSHVYWYRQLPEEGLKFMVYLQKENIIDESGMPKERFSAEFPKEGPSILRIQQVVRGDSAAYFCASSPPSGNEQFFGPGTRLTVL.

CDR3 region: CASSLAPLNEQFF. CDR3 in DNA: TGCGCCAGCAGCTTGGCCCCTCTCAATGAGCAGTTCTTC. V and J are TRBV5-1 and TRBJ2-1; D is unclear. This CDR3 is built from 13 residues. The V gene lost 0 bases and the J gene lost 6 bases, with 7 bases spanning the gap. CDR1 is SGHRS and CDR2 is YFSETQ in the germline V gene.

Of note for this clonotype: A read error may explain this, as a much larger clone is one base away. V gene TRBV6-1 combines with J gene TRBJ1-5; D remains unclear. The CDR3 is 12 residues long. The germline gives CDR1 MNHNS, CDR2 SASEGT. V dropped 7 bases and J dropped 6 bases, with 10 bases sitting between them. This CDR3 reads CASNVGSQPQHF. The CDR3 region has the DNA TGTGCCAGCAATGTGGGCAGTCAGCCCCAGCATTTT.

This clonotype was seen at least ten times. The V gene is TRBV6-2 or TRBV6-3, the J gene TRBJ1-1; D remains ambiguous. The CDR3 runs to 15 residues. Germline V gene lookup returns CDR1 MNHEY and CDR2 SVGEGT. Trimming pared 2 bases from V and 0 bases from J, leaving 10 bases between. The CDR3 spells CASSYGQSLNTEAFF. In DNA, the CDR3 is TGTGCCAGCAGTTACGGGCAATCTCTGAACACTGAAGCTTTCTTT.

This clonotype showed up many times. The chain uses TRBV2 and TRBJ2-1; possibly TRBD1 or TRBD2 for D (5 bases each). Germline CDR1 is SNHLY and CDR2 is FYNNEI. The CDR3 sequence is 16 residues long. V was cut by 6 bases and J by 0 bases, with 15 bases left in between. This CDR3 is CASSPSGTPSYNEQFF. CDR3 bases: TGTGCCAGCAGCCCTTCCGGGACGCCCTCCTACAATGAGCAGTTCTTC.

This clonotype occurred a few times. The rearrangement uses TRBV3-1 and TRBJ2-3; perhaps TRBD1 as D (6 bases). V dropped 4 bases and J dropped 3 bases, with 14 bases sitting between them. CDR3 length: 15 amino acids. CDR1 and CDR2 from the germline V gene are LGHDT and YNNKEL (reference sequence). The CDR3 protein is CASSPKLGGTDTQYF. The DNA for the CDR3 is TGTGCCAGCAGCCCCAAGTTAGGGGGAACAGATACGCAGTATTTT.

This clonotype was picked up a small number of times. The chain couples TRBV6-6 to TRBJ2-5, with D possibly being TRBD1 (5 bases). There are 16 residues in the CDR3. CDR1 and CDR2 (germline): MNHNY, SVGAGI (reference sequence). Trimming shortened V by 0 bases and J by 0 bases, and 11 bases separated the two germline ends. Here the CDR3 DNA reads TGTGCCAGCAGTTACTCGATCCCCAGGGACCAAGAGACCCAGTACTTC. The encoded protein is CASSYSIPRDQETQYF.

This clonotype appeared a few times. The chain has TRBV27 and TRBJ2-1, with D hard to call. This CDR3 has 16 amino acids. Germline-derived CDR1 and CDR2 are MNHEY and SMNVEV (reference sequence). V was pared by 2 bases and J by 0 bases, with 11 bases between. CDR3 sequence (DNA): TGTGCCAGCAGTTTAGGTCCTACTGGCTCCTACAATGAGCAGTTCTTC. This encodes CASSLGPTGSYNEQFF.

This clonotype has a handful of counts. For the CDR3, the DNA is TGTGCCAGCAGCTTTGGACTCTCCTACAATGAGCAGTTCTTC. Its translation is CASSFGLSYNEQFF. The V and J genes are TRBV7-2 and TRBJ2-1; D may be TRBD2 (5 bases). V was pared by 3 bases and J by 0 bases, with 6 bases between. The CDR3 sequence is 14 residues long. CDR1 and CDR2 from the germline V gene are SGHTA and FQGNSA.

The genes are TRBV6-7 and TRBJ2-7; D is tentatively TRBD1 or TRBD2 (6 bases each). TRBV6-7 is reported as an ORF; its role is uncertain. The CDR3 sequence is 17 residues long. The V end was cut by 4 bases, the J end by 3 bases, with 22 bases between. Written as DNA, the CDR3 is TGTGCCAGCAGTTTCGAGGGGGGTTGGAAGAGTTGCTACGAGCAGTACTTC. Its translation: CASSFEGGWKSCYEQYF.